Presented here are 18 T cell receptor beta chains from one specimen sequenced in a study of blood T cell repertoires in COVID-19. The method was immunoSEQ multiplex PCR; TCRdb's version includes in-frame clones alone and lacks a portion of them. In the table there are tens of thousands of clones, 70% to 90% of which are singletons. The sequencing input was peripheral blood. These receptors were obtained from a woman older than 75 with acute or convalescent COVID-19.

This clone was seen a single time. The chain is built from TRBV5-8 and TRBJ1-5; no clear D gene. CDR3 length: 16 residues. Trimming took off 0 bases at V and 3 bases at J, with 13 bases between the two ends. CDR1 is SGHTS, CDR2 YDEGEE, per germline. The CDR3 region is CASSLDPNRDNQPQHF. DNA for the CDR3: TGTGCCAGCAGCTTGGACCCCAACCGGGACAATCAGCCCCAGCATTTT.

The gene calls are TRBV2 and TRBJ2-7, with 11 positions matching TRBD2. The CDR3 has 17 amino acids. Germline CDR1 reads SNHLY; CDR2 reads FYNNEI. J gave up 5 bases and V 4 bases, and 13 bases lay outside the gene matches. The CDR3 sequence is CASSVVLAGGDSHEQYF. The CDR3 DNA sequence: TGTGCCAGCAGTGTCGTTCTAGCGGGAGGAGATTCCCACGAGCAGTACTTC.

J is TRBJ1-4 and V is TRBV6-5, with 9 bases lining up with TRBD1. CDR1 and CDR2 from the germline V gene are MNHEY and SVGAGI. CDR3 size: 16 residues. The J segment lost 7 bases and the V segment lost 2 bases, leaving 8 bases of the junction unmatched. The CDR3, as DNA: TGTGCCAGCAGTTACCCACCGGGACAGGGAGGTGAAAAACTGTTTTTT. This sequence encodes CASSYPPGQGGEKLFF.

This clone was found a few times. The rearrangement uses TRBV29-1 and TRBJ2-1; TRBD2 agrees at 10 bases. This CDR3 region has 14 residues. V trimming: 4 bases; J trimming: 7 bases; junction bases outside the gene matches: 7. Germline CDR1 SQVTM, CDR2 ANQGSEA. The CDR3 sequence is CSVAKAGGPNEQFF. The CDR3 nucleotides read TGCAGCGTTGCAAAAGCGGGAGGGCCTAATGAGCAGTTCTTC.

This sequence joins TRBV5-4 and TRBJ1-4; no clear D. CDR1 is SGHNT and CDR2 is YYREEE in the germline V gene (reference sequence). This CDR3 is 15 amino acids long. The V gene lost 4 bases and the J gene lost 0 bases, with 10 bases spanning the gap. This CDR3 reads CASSEGFATNEKLFF. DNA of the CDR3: TGTGCCAGCAGCGAGGGATTTGCAACTAATGAAAAACTGTTTTTT.

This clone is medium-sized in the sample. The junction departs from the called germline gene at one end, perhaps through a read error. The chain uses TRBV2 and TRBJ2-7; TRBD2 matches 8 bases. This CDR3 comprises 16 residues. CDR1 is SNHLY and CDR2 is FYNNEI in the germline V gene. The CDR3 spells CARSGGERGGSYEQYF. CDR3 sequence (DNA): TGTGCCCGCAGTGGGGGGGAACGGGGGGGCTCCTACGAGCAGTACTTC.

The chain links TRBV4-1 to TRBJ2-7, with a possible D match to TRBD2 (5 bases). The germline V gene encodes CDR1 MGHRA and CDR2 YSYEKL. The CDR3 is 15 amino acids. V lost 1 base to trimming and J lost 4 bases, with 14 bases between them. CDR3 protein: CASSQGLEAQYEQYF. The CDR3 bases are TGCGCCAGCAGCCAAGGGTTGGAGGCCCAATACGAGCAGTACTTC.

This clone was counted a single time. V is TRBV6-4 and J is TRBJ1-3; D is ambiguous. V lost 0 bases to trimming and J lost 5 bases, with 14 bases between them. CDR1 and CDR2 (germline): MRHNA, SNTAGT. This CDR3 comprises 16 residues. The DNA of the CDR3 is TGTGCCAGCAGTGACTCGACTTCGGGATTCAGAAACACCATATATTTT. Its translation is CASSDSTSGFRNTIYF.

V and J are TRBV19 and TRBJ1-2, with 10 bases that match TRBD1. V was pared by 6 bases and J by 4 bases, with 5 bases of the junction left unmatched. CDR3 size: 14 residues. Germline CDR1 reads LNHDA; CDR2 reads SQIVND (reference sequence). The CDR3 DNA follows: TGTGCCAGTAGCGACAGGGGGCACGTCTATGGCTACACCTTC. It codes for CASSDRGHVYGYTF.

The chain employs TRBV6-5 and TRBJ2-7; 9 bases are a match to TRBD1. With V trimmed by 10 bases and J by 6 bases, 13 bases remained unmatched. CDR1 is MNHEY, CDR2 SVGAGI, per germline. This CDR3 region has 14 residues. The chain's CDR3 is CATRLDRGFSEQYF. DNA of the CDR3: TGTGCCACCAGATTGGACAGGGGTTTCAGCGAGCAGTACTTC.

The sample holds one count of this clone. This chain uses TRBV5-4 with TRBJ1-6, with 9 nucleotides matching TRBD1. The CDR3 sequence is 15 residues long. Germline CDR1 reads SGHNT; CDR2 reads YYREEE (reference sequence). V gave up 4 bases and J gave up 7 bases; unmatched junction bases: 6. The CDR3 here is CASSPGQGNNSPLHF. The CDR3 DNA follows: TGTGCCAGCAGCCCCGGACAGGGGAACAATTCACCCCTCCACTTT.

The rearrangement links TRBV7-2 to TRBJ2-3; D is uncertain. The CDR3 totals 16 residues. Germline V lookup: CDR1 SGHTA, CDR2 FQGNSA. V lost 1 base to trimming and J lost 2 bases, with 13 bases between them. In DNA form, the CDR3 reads TGTGCCAGCAGCTTAGGAATTGTCGGGTCCACAGATACGCAGTATTTT. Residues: CASSLGIVGSTDTQYF.

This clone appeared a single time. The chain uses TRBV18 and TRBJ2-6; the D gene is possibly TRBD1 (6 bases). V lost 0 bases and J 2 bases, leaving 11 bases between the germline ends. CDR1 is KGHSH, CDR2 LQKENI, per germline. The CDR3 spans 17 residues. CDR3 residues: CASSPPGGGTGANVLTF. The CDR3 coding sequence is TGTGCCAGCTCACCACCAGGGGGTGGCACTGGGGCCAACGTCCTGACTTTC.

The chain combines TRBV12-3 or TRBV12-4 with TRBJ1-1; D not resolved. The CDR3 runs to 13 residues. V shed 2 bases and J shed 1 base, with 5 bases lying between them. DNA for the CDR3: TGTGCCAGCAGTTTAAACGGGAACACTGAAGCTTTCTTT. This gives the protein CASSLNGNTEAFF.

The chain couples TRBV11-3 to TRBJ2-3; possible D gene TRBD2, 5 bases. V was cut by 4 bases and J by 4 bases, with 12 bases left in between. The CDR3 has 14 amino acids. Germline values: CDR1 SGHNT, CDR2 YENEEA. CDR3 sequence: CASSSHSGADTQYF. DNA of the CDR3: TGTGCCAGCAGCTCCCACAGCGGAGCAGATACGCAGTATTTT. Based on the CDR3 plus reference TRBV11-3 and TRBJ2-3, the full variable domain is EAGVVQSPRYKIIEKKQPVAFWCNPISGHNTLYWYLQNLGQGPELLIRYENEEAVDDSQLPKDRFSAERLKGVDSTLKIQPAELGDSAVYLCASSSHSGADTQYFGPGTRLTVL.

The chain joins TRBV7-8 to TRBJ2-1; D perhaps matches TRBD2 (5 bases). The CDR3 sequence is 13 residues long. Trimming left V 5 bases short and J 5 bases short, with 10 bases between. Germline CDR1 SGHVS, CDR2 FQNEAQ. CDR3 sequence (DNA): TGTGCCAGCAGCCGGGGAGATAACAATGAGCAGTTCTTC. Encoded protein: CASSRGDNNEQFF.

DNA for the CDR3: TGTGCCAGCAGGGGGACACCCTTGCAAGAGACCCAGTACTTC. This sequence encodes CASRGTPLQETQYF. The chain carries TRBV2 and TRBJ2-5; weak D call: TRBD1 (6 bases). The CDR3 spans 14 residues. Germline CDR1 and CDR2: SNHLY and FYNNEI. V was clipped by 6 bases and J by 2 bases, with 13 bases between them.

The CDR3 region has the DNA TGTGCCAGCAGCCAAGGACAGGGGGCGTTTAATGAAAAACTGTTTTTT. Protein: CASSQGQGAFNEKLFF. The chain links TRBV7-9 to TRBJ1-4, with 11 bases fitting TRBD1. J was trimmed by 4 bases and V by 5 bases; bases with no gene match: 6. Per germline, CDR1 SEHNR and CDR2 FQNEAQ (reference sequence). The CDR3 contains 16 residues.